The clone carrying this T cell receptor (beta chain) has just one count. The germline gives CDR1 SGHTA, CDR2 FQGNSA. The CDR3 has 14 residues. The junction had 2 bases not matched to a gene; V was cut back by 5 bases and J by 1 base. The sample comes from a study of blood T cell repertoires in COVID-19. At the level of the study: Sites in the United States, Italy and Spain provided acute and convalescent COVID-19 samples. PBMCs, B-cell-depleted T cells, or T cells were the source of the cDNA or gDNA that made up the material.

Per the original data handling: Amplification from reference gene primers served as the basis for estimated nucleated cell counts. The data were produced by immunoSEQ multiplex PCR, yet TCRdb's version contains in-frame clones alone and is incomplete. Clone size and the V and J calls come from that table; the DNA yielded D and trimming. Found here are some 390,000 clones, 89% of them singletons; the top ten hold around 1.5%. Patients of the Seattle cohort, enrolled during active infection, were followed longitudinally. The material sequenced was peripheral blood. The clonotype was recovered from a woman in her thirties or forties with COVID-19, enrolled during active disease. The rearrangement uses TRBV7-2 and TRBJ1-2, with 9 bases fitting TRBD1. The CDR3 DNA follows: TGTGCCAGCAGCCGGGACAGGGATAACTATGGCTACACCTTC. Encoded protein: CASSRDRDNYGYTF.